These 16 T cell receptor beta chains share one sample of origin, sequenced in a study of OX40 agonist ivuxolimab in advanced cancers. Method: immunoSEQ multiplex PCR; TCRdb's copy keeps in-frame clones and lacks some. The sample lists around 75,000 clones, around nine tenths occurring once. Material: CD4+ or CD8+ T cells sorted from blood, obtained in a trial of the OX40 agonist ivuxolimab. The source is an adult with an advanced solid tumor such as melanoma, head and neck, liver or kidney cancer.

This clone was observed a single time. This chain connects TRBV4-2 to TRBJ1-6; weak D call: TRBD1 (5 bases). V lost 0 bases and J 2 bases, leaving 8 bases between the germline ends. The CDR3 runs 16 residues. The V gene's germline CDR1 is LGHNA and CDR2 YNFKEQ. CDR3 amino acids: CASSQDQTAYNSPLHF. Written as DNA, the CDR3 is TGTGCCAGCAGCCAAGATCAGACAGCCTATAATTCACCCCTCCACTTT.

This clone has more than one count but fewer than ten. This chain uses TRBV6-5 with TRBJ1-5, with TRBD1 as a possible D gene (5 bases). The CDR3 contains 13 residues. Between the trimmed V and J ends, which lost 5 bases and 9 bases, there was a span of 14 bases. Germline CDR1 is MNHEY and CDR2 is SVGAGI. The CDR3 sequence: CASSNQGSGPQHF. The CDR3 DNA reads as TGTGCCAGCAGTAACCAGGGAAGTGGGCCCCAGCATTTT.

The chain joins TRBV28 to TRBJ1-4, with TRBD1 matching over 7 bases. Germline V gene data show CDR1 as MDHEN and CDR2 as SYDVKM. Unmatched junction bases numbered 7, after V lost 7 bases and J lost 8 bases. This CDR3 contains 13 residues. CDR3 region: CASIGGPMEKLFF. The CDR3 DNA reads as TGTGCCAGCATAGGGGGCCCCATGGAAAAACTGTTTTTT.

V usage is TRBV5-1 and J usage is TRBJ2-7; no clear D. The CDR3 spans 15 residues. Germline CDR1 SGHRS, CDR2 YFSETQ. The V end lost 6 bases, the J end lost 2 bases, and 18 bases lay between the germline ends. DNA of the CDR3: TGCGCCAGCATGCCGGGCGCTTCAACTACCTACGAGCAGTACTTC. Protein: CASMPGASTTYEQYF.

The gene calls are TRBV6-4 and TRBJ1-2, with 10 bases fitting TRBD1. The CDR3 is made up of 17 amino acids. V shed 6 bases, J shed 4 bases, and the junction held 14 bases outside the gene matches. Per the germline V gene, CDR1 is MRHNA and CDR2 is SNTAGT. The DNA for the CDR3 is TGTGCCAGCAGCCTCTCGGGACAGGGGCTCGGAATCTATGGCTACACCTTC. Amino acid sequence: CASSLSGQGLGIYGYTF.

The rearrangement links TRBV28 to TRBJ2-2, with 8 nucleotides matching TRBD1. The germline V gene encodes CDR1 MDHEN and CDR2 SYDVKM. The CDR3 spans 15 residues. V was clipped by 5 bases and J by 6 bases; unmatched bases: 8. CDR3 sequence reads: CASSTPGTGPGELFF. The CDR3 bases are TGTGCCAGCAGTACCCCCGGGACAGGCCCCGGGGAGCTGTTTTTT.

This rearrangement joins TRBV7-2 to TRBJ1-2; 8 nucleotides agree with TRBD1. Germline lookup yields CDR1 SGHTA and CDR2 FQGNSA. The ends lost 5 bases at V and 8 bases at J; junction bases unmatched: 7. The CDR3 runs 13 residues. CDR3 in amino acids: CASSRGQGGGYTF. DNA for the CDR3: TGTGCCAGCAGCCGTGGACAGGGCGGCGGCTACACCTTC.

Of note for this clone: At one of its ends the junction is not consistent with the germline gene, which may arise from a read error. Other DNA sequences in this specimen translate into the identical CDR3. V is TRBV19 and J is TRBJ1-3; D is unresolved. This CDR3 is built from 13 residues. Germline lookup yields CDR1 LNHDA and CDR2 SQIVND (reference sequence). The chain's CDR3 is CASTPVGGNTIYF. In DNA form, the CDR3 reads TGCGCCAGTACCCCGGTAGGGGGAAACACCATATATTTT. Drawing the rest from reference TRBV19 and TRBJ1-3, the complete variable domain is DGGITQSPKYLFRKEGQNVTLSCEQNLNHDAMYWYRQDPGQGLRLIYYSQIVNDFQKGDIAEGYSVSREKKESFPLTVTSAQKNPTAFYLCASTPVGGNTIYFGEGSWLTVV.

The chain uses TRBV6-6 and TRBJ1-5; D not certain. Germline assignment: CDR1 MNHNY and CDR2 SVGAGI (reference sequence). The CDR3 runs to 13 residues. V was trimmed by 1 base and J by 5 bases, leaving 6 bases between them. CDR3 nucleotide sequence: TGTGCCAGCAGTTACTATAGAGATCAGCCCCAGCATTTT. It yields the protein CASSYYRDQPQHF.

The chain carries TRBV28 and TRBJ1-1; D call uncertain. CDR3 length equals 16 residues. CDR1 and CDR2 (germline): MDHEN, SYDVKM. Between the trimmed V and J ends, which lost 2 bases and 1 base, there was a span of 14 bases. CDR3: CASSLTSEGRNTEAFF. DNA for the CDR3: TGTGCCAGCAGTTTAACCTCCGAGGGAAGGAACACTGAAGCTTTCTTT. Variable domain in full (rest from reference TRBV28 and TRBJ1-1): DVKVTQSSRYLVKRTGEKVFLECVQDMDHENMFWYRQDPGLGLRLIYFSYDVKMKEKGDIPEGYSVSREKKERFSLILESASTNQTSMYLCASSLTSEGRNTEAFFGQGTRLTVV.

The CDR3 sequence: CASGRGTQYF. The CDR3 DNA reads TGTGCCAGCGGGAGGGGGACCCAGTACTTC. The chain uses TRBV27 and TRBJ2-5; the match to TRBD2 covers 7 bases. Germline V lookup: CDR1 MNHEY, CDR2 SMNVEV (reference sequence). Trimming cost V 8 bases and J 7 bases; bases outside gene matches: 1. This CDR3 contains 10 residues.

J is TRBJ2-7 and V is TRBV28; 7 bases line up with TRBD2. CDR3 length equals 15 residues. Trimming took 2 bases from V and 1 from J; bases not matched to a gene: 5. Germline V gene data show CDR1 as MDHEN and CDR2 as SYDVKM. The CDR3 protein is CASSLAGVLSYEQYF. The CDR3 DNA is TGTGCCAGCAGTTTAGCGGGGGTACTATCCTACGAGCAGTACTTC.

The genes are TRBV19 and TRBJ2-3; 11 bases map to TRBD2. Germline lookup yields CDR1 LNHDA and CDR2 SQIVND (reference sequence). V lost 4 bases and J lost 0; bases outside the gene matches: 6. The CDR3 sequence is 17 residues long. The CDR3 DNA reads TGTGCCAGTAGTACCTCCCTAGCGGGGGGAAGCACAGATACGCAGTATTTT. It translates to CASSTSLAGGSTDTQYF.

The chain combines TRBV6-6 with TRBJ2-2, with 10 bases lining up with TRBD2. Germline trimming cut 8 bases from V and 1 base from J; bases unmatched to any gene: 1. Germline V gives CDR1 MNHNY, CDR2 SVGAGI (reference sequence). This CDR3 is built from 14 residues. The CDR3 spells CASRTSGNTGELFF. The CDR3 DNA sequence: TGTGCCAGCCGGACTAGCGGGAACACCGGGGAGCTGTTTTTT.

The V gene is TRBV22-1, the J gene TRBJ1-5; the table's D call, TRBD1, has no DNA check behind it. TRBV22-1 is deemed a pseudogene. This CDR3 is built from 16 residues. CDR3: CPGSFPLTVSNQPQHF. CDR3 sequence (DNA): TGTCCTGGGAGCTTTCCACTCACAGTGAGCAATCAGCCCCAGCATTTT.

Only a few counts were recorded for this clone. This sequence joins TRBV2 and TRBJ1-1, with 7 nucleotides matching TRBD1. The CDR3 has 13 amino acids. Germline assignment: CDR1 SNHLY and CDR2 FYNNEI. Trimming cost V 4 bases and J 8 bases; bases outside gene matches: 7. CDR3 in DNA: TGTGCCAGCAGTGGGACAGGCATGCCCGAAGCTTTCTTT. Protein product: CASSGTGMPEAFF.